This T cell receptor (beta chain) derives from a study of T cells in Graves' hyperthyroidism and ophthalmopathy. As for the study in general: Peripheral blood was obtained at initial diagnosis, preceding any treatment.

General study findings and limits: Ophthalmopathy was identified by the model a median roughly 6.5 months ahead of onset. Among thyroid clonotypes expanded above 0.001, most also appeared in blood.

Diagnoses were made from clinical symptoms, serum measures (thyroxine and TRAb), thyroid ultrasound and orbital computed tomography. Germline-derived CDR1 and CDR2 are SNHLY and FYNNEI. The V gene end was trimmed by 8 bases and the J gene end by 4 bases; junction bases not matched to a gene: 12. This CDR3 has 15 residues. In this sample, this clonotype turned up many times. The antigen remains undetermined. Amplified TCR beta CDR3 regions derived from RNA transcripts. The HTBI set primed first-round TCR CDR3 RT-PCR. Using its own MiXCR run on the multiplex PCR reads, TCRdb lists one record per CDR3 protein. This sample has over 200,000 distinct CDR3 sequences, with 18% found just once.

The chain has TRBV2 and TRBJ2-7; 9 positions match TRBD1. Specimen: blood. The TCR was taken from a man in his forties with Graves' hyperthyroidism. Here the CDR3 reads CASQRTGAFIYEQYF. The DNA for the CDR3 is TGTGCCAGCCAAAGGACAGGGGCTTTCATTTACGAGCAGTACTTC. Filled out from reference TRBV2 and TRBJ2-7, the complete variable domain reads EPEVTQTPSHQVTQMGQEVILRCVPISNHLYFYWYRQILGQKVEFLVSFYNNEISEKSEIFDDQFSVERPDGSNFTLKIRSTKLEDSAMYFCASQRTGAFIYEQYFGPGTRLTVT.